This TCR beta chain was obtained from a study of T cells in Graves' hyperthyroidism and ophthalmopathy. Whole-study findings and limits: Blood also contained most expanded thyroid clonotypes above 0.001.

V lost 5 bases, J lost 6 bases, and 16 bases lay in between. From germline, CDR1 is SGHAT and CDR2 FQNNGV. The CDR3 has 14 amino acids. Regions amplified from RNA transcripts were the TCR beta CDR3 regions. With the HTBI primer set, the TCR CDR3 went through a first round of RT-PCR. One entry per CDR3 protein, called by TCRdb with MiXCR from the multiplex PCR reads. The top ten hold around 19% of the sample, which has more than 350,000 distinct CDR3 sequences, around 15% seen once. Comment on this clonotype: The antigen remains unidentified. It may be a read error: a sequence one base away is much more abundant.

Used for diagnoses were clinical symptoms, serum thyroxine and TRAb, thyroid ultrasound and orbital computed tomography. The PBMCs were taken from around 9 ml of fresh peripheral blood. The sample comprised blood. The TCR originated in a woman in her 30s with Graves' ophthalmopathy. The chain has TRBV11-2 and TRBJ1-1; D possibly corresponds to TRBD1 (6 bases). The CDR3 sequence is CASSPMSGGPEAFF. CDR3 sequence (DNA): TGTGCCAGCAGCCCGATGTCCGGGGGCCCTGAAGCTTTCTTT.